These 26 T cell receptor beta chains were sequenced from one sample in a study of T cell repertoires in cytomegalovirus infection. Each CDR3 protein is one row after TCRdb ran MiXCR on the reads. There are approximately 170,000 distinct CDR3 sequences in the sample; 15% to 20% occur only once, and roughly 20% lies in the top ten. Sequences were obtained from CD8+ T cells from PBMCs. Receptor source: a human donor in good health (CMV status not recorded). Some clones in this sample may be carry-over from other donors' samples.

The chain carries TRBV13 and TRBJ1-3; D uncertain. In germline, CDR1 is PRHDT, CDR2 FYEKMQ (reference sequence). This CDR3 region has 14 residues. The V gene lost 3 bases and the J gene lost 4 bases, with 10 bases spanning the gap. CDR3 sequence: CASSFWTRGNTIYF. The DNA for the CDR3 is TGTGCCAGCAGCTTTTGGACCCGAGGAAACACCATATATTTT.

V is TRBV7-2 and J is TRBJ2-1; a possible D gene is TRBD2 (5 bases). V was clipped by 6 bases and J by 9 bases, with 12 bases between them. Germline V gene lookup returns CDR1 SGHTA and CDR2 FQGNSA. The CDR3 extends over 12 amino acids. For the CDR3, the DNA is TGTGCCAGCAGAGCTAGCCGAGGTGAGCAGTTCTTC. It encodes CASRASRGEQFF.

This clonotype was observed at least ten times. This rearrangement joins TRBV7-6 to TRBJ2-7; 11 nucleotides align to TRBD2. In germline, CDR1 is SGHVS, CDR2 FNYEAQ. J was trimmed by 2 bases and V by 5 bases; bases with no gene match: 8. This CDR3 has 16 residues. The CDR3 DNA sequence: TGTGCCAGCAGCCTGGGGACTAGCGGACCCCCCTACGAGCAGTACTTC. Residues: CASSLGTSGPPYEQYF.

Only a few counts were recorded for this clonotype. The chain carries TRBV7-9 and TRBJ1-2; D unclear. The germline gives CDR1 SEHNR, CDR2 FQNEAQ (reference sequence). Trimming removed 0 bases from V and 0 bases from J, with 14 bases in between. CDR3 size: 17 residues. The CDR3 protein is CASSLASAATANYGYTF. CDR3 DNA: TGTGCCAGCAGCTTAGCTTCGGCGGCAACAGCTAACTATGGCTACACCTTC.

Within the sample, this clonotype is medium-sized (0.01 to 0.1%). The CDR3: CASGNGQGIYEQYF. The CDR3 nucleotides are TGTGCCAGCGGCAATGGACAGGGCATCTACGAGCAGTACTTC. V is TRBV7-8 and J is TRBJ2-7; 8 nucleotides match TRBD1. CDR3 size: 14 residues. Trimming removed 8 bases from V and 3 bases from J; junction bases left unmatched: 9. CDR1 is SGHVS, CDR2 FQNEAQ, per germline.

This clonotype was seen more than once but under ten times. The rearrangement links TRBV9 to TRBJ2-1; 7 bases agree with TRBD1. J gave up 7 bases and V 3 bases, and 7 bases lay outside the gene matches. CDR3 length: 14 residues. Germline V CDR1 and CDR2: SGDLS, YYNGEE. The CDR3 region is CASSAGQQGNEQFF. Written as DNA, the CDR3 is TGTGCCAGCAGCGCAGGCCAACAGGGGAATGAGCAGTTCTTC.

This clonotype is categorized as medium-sized (0.01 to 0.1%). The chain combines TRBV6-1 with TRBJ2-1; TRBD2 agrees at 7 bases. CDR3 length: 15 residues. Trimming took 8 bases from V and 6 from J; bases not matched to a gene: 13. Germline assignment: CDR1 MNHNS and CDR2 SASEGT. CDR3: CASGGREAPGNEQFF. The CDR3, as DNA: TGTGCCAGCGGTGGGAGGGAGGCGCCTGGCAATGAGCAGTTCTTC.

The table lists this clonotype with a few counts. The chain employs TRBV29-1 and TRBJ2-7, with D perhaps given as TRBD1 or TRBD2 (5 bases each). The CDR3 consists of 13 residues. The V end lost 4 bases, the J end lost 3 bases, and 13 bases lay between the germline ends. Per the germline V gene, CDR1 is SQVTM and CDR2 is ANQGSEA. This chain's CDR3 is CSVVERGDYEQYF. For the CDR3, the DNA is TGCAGCGTTGTAGAGAGGGGAGACTACGAGCAGTACTTC.

The J gene is TRBJ2-3, the V gene TRBV5-5; perhaps TRBD2 as D (5 bases). CDR1 and CDR2 (germline): SGHKS, YYEKEE (reference sequence). The V end lost 3 bases, the J end lost 5 bases, and 16 bases lay between the germline ends. CDR3 length equals 15 residues. This CDR3 reads CASSSTRGFGDTQYF. Here the CDR3 DNA reads TGTGCCAGCAGCTCCACACGGGGATTTGGAGATACGCAGTATTTT. Variable domain in full (rest from reference TRBV5-5 and TRBJ2-3): DAGVTQSPTHLIKTRGQQVTLRCSPISGHKSVSWYQQVLGQGPQFIFQYYEKEERGRGNFPDRFSARQFPNYSSELNVNALLLGDSALYLCASSSTRGFGDTQYFGPGTRLTVL.

This clonotype was detected a few times. The DNA of the CDR3 is TGCAGCGTTGGGAGTCAGGGGTACACTGAAGCTTTCTTT. It translates to CSVGSQGYTEAFF. The chain couples TRBV29-1 to TRBJ1-1; tentative D call: TRBD1 (6 bases). The length of the CDR3 is 13 residues. The germline V gene has CDR1 SQVTM and CDR2 ANQGSEA. V was shortened by 4 bases and J by 3 bases, with 12 bases between the two germline ends.

The table lists this clonotype with a few counts. V and J are TRBV7-9 and TRBJ1-2, with D possibly being TRBD1 (6 bases). This CDR3 spans 16 amino acids. CDR1 and CDR2 (germline): SEHNR, FQNEAQ (reference sequence). V was shortened by 2 bases and J by 8 bases, with 21 bases between the two germline ends. CDR3 DNA sequence: TGTGCCAGCAGCTTAAAACCTACATCAACAGGGAACGGCTACACCTTC. Its translation is CASSLKPTSTGNGYTF.

At least ten counts were recorded for this clonotype. The chain carries TRBV7-2 and TRBJ2-5; 12 bases align to TRBD2. CDR3 length: 16 residues. After removal of 2 bases from V and 7 bases from J, the junction contained 8 bases not matched to a gene. Germline V gene data show CDR1 as SGHTA and CDR2 as FQGNSA. The CDR3 here is CASSLSPSGGAGTQYF. CDR3 nucleotide sequence: TGTGCCAGCAGCTTAAGCCCTAGCGGGGGGGCCGGGACCCAGTACTTC.

V is TRBV28 and J is TRBJ2-5, with 9 bases identical to TRBD1. The CDR3 contains 17 residues. CDR1 is MDHEN, CDR2 SYDVKM, per germline. V shed 8 bases, J shed 3 bases, and the junction held 16 bases outside the gene matches. CDR3 amino acids: CASSSGTGNAIEETQYF. CDR3 bases: TGTGCCAGCTCGTCCGGGACAGGGAATGCCATTGAAGAGACCCAGTACTTC. The complete variable domain, with remaining parts taken from reference TRBV28 and TRBJ2-5, reads DVKVTQSSRYLVKRTGEKVFLECVQDMDHENMFWYRQDPGLGLRLIYFSYDVKMKEKGDIPEGYSVSREKKERFSLILESASTNQTSMYLCASSSGTGNAIEETQYFGPGTRLLVL.

This clonotype was counted between two and nine times. V and J are TRBV20-1 and TRBJ2-1, with D possibly being TRBD1 or TRBD2 (5 bases each). The ends were cut back, 5 bases at V and 4 bases at J, with 15 bases in the middle. The CDR3 extends over 14 amino acids. The V gene's germline CDR1 is DFQATT and CDR2 SNEGSKA (reference sequence). The CDR3 spells CSAARGDPYNEQFF. CDR3 DNA sequence: TGCAGTGCTGCCCGAGGGGACCCATACAATGAGCAGTTCTTC.

There are many counts of this clonotype. The V and J genes are TRBV7-6 and TRBJ2-7; D remains ambiguous. CDR3 length equals 13 residues. V dropped 5 bases and J dropped 2 bases, with 10 bases sitting between them. Per germline, CDR1 SGHVS and CDR2 FNYEAQ. CDR3 loop: CASSTAETYEQYF. In nucleotides, the CDR3 is TGTGCCAGCAGCACAGCAGAGACCTACGAGCAGTACTTC.

The V and J genes are TRBV7-9 and TRBJ2-1, with 8 bases identical to TRBD2. The V and J ends lost 1 base and 2 bases, in that order; junction bases with no gene match: 1. The germline V gene has CDR1 SEHNR and CDR2 FQNEAQ (reference sequence). CDR3 length: 15 residues. The CDR3 nucleotides are TGTGCCAGCAGCTTAGACGGGAGGGCCTACAATGAGCAGTTCTTC. It specifies CASSLDGRAYNEQFF.

This clonotype showed up just a few times. In DNA form, the CDR3 reads TGTGCCAGCAGCCGGGGGAGGGGACAGGACACCTACGAGCAGTACTTC. Translating gives CASSRGRGQDTYEQYF. V is TRBV7-2 and J is TRBJ2-7, with D tentatively TRBD1 (8 bases). The germline gives CDR1 SGHTA, CDR2 FQGNSA. This CDR3 comprises 16 residues. Deletions cut 5 bases from V and 2 bases from J, with 19 bases between.

This clonotype was seen repeatedly, ten times or more. The V and J genes are TRBV6-1 and TRBJ2-1, with TRBD2 matching 8 bases. V trimming: 11 bases; J trimming: 4 bases; junction bases outside the gene matches: 7. The germline gives CDR1 MNHNS, CDR2 SASEGT. The CDR3 covers 13 residues. CDR3 loop: CAGGAGGYNEQFF. In DNA form, the CDR3 reads TGTGCCGGAGGGGCGGGAGGATACAATGAGCAGTTCTTC.

This clonotype has a handful of counts. This chain connects TRBV28 to TRBJ2-7, with 7 bases lining up with TRBD2. Germline-derived CDR1 and CDR2 are MDHEN and SYDVKM. This CDR3 region has 17 residues. The V gene end was trimmed by 10 bases and the J gene end by 4 bases; junction bases not matched to a gene: 22. Written as DNA, the CDR3 is TGTGCCACCTCATCCGGCCCAGCCTCTCGGGGGGTTTACGAGCAGTACTTC. Translated: CATSSGPASRGVYEQYF.

This clonotype was counted a single time. CDR3 protein: CAIGERGGTDTQYF. For the CDR3, the DNA is TGTGCCATCGGCGAGCGGGGGGGTACAGATACGCAGTATTTT. V and J are TRBV10-3 and TRBJ2-3; 10 bases are shared with TRBD2. This CDR3 has 14 residues. V was clipped by 8 bases and J by 3 bases; unmatched bases: 5. Germline CDR1 and CDR2: ENHRY and SYGVKD.

The chain joins TRBV7-9 to TRBJ2-7; a weak D match, TRBD1 (5 bases). Germline V CDR1 and CDR2: SEHNR, FQNEAQ (reference sequence). V lost 5 bases to trimming and J lost 1 base, with 18 bases between them. This CDR3 spans 16 amino acids. CDR3 DNA: TGTGCCAGCAGCCCACCGGTACAGGACAAGTCCTACGAGCAGTACTTC. Its protein is CASSPPVQDKSYEQYF.

This clonotype was seen only a few times. This rearrangement joins TRBV28 to TRBJ2-1; D perhaps matches TRBD2 (6 bases). Germline V CDR1 and CDR2: MDHEN, SYDVKM. The CDR3 contains 15 residues. The ends were cut back, 6 bases at V and 5 bases at J, with 17 bases in the middle. The CDR3 region is CASRIADDPNNEQFF. As DNA, the CDR3 is TGTGCCAGCAGAATAGCGGACGACCCTAACAATGAGCAGTTCTTC.

The chain employs TRBV12-3 or TRBV12-4 and TRBJ2-3; no definite D call. V lost 5 bases and J 2 bases, leaving 5 bases between the germline ends. The CDR3 consists of 12 residues. DNA for the CDR3: TGTGCCAGCAGTGCGCACACAGATACGCAGTATTTT. It is translated as CASSAHTDTQYF.

The table lists this clonotype with a few counts. The chain employs TRBV7-2 and TRBJ2-5; D remains unclear. The germline gives CDR1 SGHTA, CDR2 FQGNSA. The CDR3 covers 15 residues. V gave up 7 bases and J gave up 2 bases, with 17 bases separating them. CDR3 in amino acids: CASIHDPGHQETQYF. The CDR3 coding sequence is TGTGCCAGCATCCACGACCCGGGTCATCAAGAGACCCAGTACTTC.

This rearrangement joins TRBV7-2 to TRBJ2-1; no reliable D call. From germline, CDR1 is SGHTA and CDR2 FQGNSA. This CDR3 region has 11 residues. The V and J ends lost 5 bases and 5 bases respectively, with 4 bases between them. CDR3 coding DNA: TGTGCCAGCAGCCCACACAATGAGCAGTTCTTC. It is translated as CASSPHNEQFF.

This clonotype has more than one count but fewer than ten. This rearrangement joins TRBV4-1 to TRBJ1-1; 9 nucleotides line up with TRBD1. This CDR3 contains 15 residues. Germline V gene data show CDR1 as MGHRA and CDR2 as YSYEKL. V lost 0 bases to trimming and J lost 5 bases; unmatched junction nucleotides: 4. The CDR3 protein is CASSQDNRGQTEAFF. In DNA form, the CDR3 reads TGCGCCAGCAGCCAAGATAACAGGGGGCAGACTGAAGCTTTCTTT.